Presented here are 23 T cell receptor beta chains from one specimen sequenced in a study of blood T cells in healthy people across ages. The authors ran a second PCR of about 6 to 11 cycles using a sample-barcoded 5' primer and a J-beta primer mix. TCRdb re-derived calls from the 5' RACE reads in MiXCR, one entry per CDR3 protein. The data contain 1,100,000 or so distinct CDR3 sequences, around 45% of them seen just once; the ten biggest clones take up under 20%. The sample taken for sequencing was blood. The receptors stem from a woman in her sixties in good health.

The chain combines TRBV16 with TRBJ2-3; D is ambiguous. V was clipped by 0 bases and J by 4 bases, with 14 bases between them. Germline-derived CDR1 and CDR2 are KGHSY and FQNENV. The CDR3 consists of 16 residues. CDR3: CASSQSFQLGSDTQYF. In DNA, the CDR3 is TGTGCCAGCAGCCAATCGTTTCAGCTCGGCTCAGATACGCAGTATTTT.

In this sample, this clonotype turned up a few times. The CDR3 DNA reads TGTGCCAGCAGCTTAGCCGCTAGCGGTAAAAACATTCAGTACTTC. As protein: CASSLAASGKNIQYF. The V and J genes are TRBV7-2 and TRBJ2-4, with 7 nucleotides matching TRBD2. CDR1 is SGHTA, CDR2 FQGNSA, per germline. The CDR3 extends over 15 amino acids. Germline trimming cut 0 bases from V and 4 bases from J; bases unmatched to any gene: 3. The variable domain in full, completed from reference TRBV7-2 and TRBJ2-4, reads GAGVSQSPSNKVTEKGKDVELRCDPISGHTALYWYRQSLGQGLEFLIYFQGNSAPDKSGLPSDRFSAERTGGSVSTLTIQRTQQEDSAVYLCASSLAASGKNIQYFGAGTRLSVL.

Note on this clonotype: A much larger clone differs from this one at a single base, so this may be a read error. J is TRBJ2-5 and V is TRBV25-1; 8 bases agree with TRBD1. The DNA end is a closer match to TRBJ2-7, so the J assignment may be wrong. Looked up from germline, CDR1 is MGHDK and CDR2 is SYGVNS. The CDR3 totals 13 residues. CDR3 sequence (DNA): TGTGCCAGCAGTGGGACAGGGTTCTACGAGCAGTACTTC. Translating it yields CASSGTGFYEQYF.

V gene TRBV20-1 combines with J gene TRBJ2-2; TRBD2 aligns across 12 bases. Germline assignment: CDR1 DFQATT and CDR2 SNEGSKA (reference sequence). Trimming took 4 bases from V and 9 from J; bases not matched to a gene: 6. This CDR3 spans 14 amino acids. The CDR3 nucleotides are TGCAGTGCTATACTAGCGGGAGGCCGCCGGGAGCTGTTTTTT. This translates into CSAILAGGRRELFF.

CDR3 coding DNA: TGTGCCAGCAAGGCGGAGCCTAGCACAGATACGCAGTATTTT. Encoded protein: CASKAEPSTDTQYF. The rearrangement joins TRBV6-5 to TRBJ2-3; D is uncertain. The CDR3 spans 14 residues. Trimming removed 7 bases at V and 0 bases at J, with 11 bases between. Germline lookup yields CDR1 MNHEY and CDR2 SVGAGI.

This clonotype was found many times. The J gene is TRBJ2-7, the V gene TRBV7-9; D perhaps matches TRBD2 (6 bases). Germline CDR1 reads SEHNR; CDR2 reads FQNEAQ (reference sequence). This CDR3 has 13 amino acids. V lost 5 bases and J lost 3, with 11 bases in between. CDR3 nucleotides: TGTGCCAGCAGCCGTGCGGGGAGCTACGAGCAGTACTTC. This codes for CASSRAGSYEQYF.

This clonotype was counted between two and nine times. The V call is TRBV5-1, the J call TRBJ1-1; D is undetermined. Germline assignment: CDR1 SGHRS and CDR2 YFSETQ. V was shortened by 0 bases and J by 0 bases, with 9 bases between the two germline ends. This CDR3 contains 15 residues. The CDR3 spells CASSLVGTMNTEAFF. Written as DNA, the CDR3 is TGCGCCAGCAGCTTGGTGGGCACCATGAACACTGAAGCTTTCTTT.

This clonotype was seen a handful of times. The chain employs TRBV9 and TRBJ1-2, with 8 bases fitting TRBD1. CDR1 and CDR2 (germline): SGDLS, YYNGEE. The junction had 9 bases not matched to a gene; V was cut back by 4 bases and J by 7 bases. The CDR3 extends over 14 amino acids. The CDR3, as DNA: TGTGCCAGCAGCCCCGTGGTTACAGGGGGTGGCTACACCTTC. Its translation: CASSPVVTGGGYTF. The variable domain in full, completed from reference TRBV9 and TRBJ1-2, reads DSGVTQTPKHLITATGQRVTLRCSPRSGDLSVYWYQQSLDQGLQFLIQYYNGEERAKGNILERFSAQQFPDLHSELNLSSLELGDSALYFCASSPVVTGGGYTFGSGTRLTVV.

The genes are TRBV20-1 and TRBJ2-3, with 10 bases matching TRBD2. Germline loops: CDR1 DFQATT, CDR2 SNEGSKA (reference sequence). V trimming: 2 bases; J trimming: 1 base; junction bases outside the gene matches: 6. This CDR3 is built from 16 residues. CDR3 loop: CSARSLAGAGTDTQYF. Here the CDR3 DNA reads TGCAGTGCTAGATCTCTAGCGGGAGCTGGCACAGATACGCAGTATTTT.

The CDR3, as DNA: TGTGCCACCAGCAGAGATCTATGGGGAGGGGAGACCCAGTACTTC. Protein: CATSRDLWGGETQYF. This chain uses TRBV15 with TRBJ2-4; 7 bases align to TRBD2. TRBJ2-5 explains the end of the DNA better; the J call may be wrong. This CDR3 contains 15 residues. Looked up from germline, CDR1 is LNHNV and CDR2 is YYDKDF (reference sequence).

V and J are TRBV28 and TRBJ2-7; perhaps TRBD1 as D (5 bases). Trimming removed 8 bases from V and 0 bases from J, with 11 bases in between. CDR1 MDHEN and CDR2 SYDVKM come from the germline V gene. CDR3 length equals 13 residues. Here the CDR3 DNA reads TGTGCCAGCCAGGGCGGACACTCCTACGAGCAGTACTTC. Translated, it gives CASQGGHSYEQYF.

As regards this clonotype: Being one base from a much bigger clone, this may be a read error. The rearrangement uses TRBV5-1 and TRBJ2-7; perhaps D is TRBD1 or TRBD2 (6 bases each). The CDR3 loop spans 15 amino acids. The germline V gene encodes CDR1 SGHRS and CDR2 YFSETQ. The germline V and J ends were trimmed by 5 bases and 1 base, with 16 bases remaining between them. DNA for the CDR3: TGCGCCAGCAGGTGGACGGGGGCGAGTTCCTACGAGCAGTACTTC. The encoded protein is CASRWTGASSYEQYF.

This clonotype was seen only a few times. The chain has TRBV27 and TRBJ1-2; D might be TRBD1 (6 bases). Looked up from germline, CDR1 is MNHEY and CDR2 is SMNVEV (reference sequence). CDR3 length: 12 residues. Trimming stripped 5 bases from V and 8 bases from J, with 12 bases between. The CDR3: CASSPRGAGYTF. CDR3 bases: TGTGCCAGCAGTCCGCGGGGGGCAGGCTACACCTTC.

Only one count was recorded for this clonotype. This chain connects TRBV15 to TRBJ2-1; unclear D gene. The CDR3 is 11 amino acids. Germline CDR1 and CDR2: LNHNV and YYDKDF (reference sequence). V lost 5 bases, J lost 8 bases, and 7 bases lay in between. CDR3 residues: CATSLNDEQFF. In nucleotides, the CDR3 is TGTGCCACCAGCTTAAACGATGAGCAGTTCTTC.

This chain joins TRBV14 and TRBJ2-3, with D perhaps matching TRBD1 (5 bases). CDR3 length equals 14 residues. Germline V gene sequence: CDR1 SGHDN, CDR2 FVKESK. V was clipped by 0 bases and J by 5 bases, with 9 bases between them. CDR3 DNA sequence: TGTGCCAGCAGCCAAGAGAAGGGGCGAGATACGCAGTATTTT. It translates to CASSQEKGRDTQYF.

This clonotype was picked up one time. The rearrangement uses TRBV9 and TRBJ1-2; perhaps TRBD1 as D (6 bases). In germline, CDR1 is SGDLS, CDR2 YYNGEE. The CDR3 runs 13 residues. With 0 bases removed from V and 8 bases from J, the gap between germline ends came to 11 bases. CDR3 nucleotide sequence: TGTGCCAGCAGCGTAGGACAGGACTGGGGCTACACCTTC. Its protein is CASSVGQDWGYTF.

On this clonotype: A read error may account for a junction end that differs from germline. DNA of the CDR3: TGTGCCAGCAGCCCAGACAGGGCCTACAATGAACAGTTCTTC. Its translation: CASSPDRAYNEQFF. J is TRBJ2-1 and V is TRBV7-3; 7 positions match TRBD1. Germline CDR1 and CDR2: SGHTA and FQGTGA. The CDR3 runs to 14 residues.

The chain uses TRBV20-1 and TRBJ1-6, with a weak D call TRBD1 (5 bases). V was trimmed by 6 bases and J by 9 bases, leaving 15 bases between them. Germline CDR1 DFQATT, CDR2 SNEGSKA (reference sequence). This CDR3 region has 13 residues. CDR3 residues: CSAIAGGGSPLHF. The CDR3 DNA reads TGCAGTGCCATAGCGGGGGGGGGTTCACCCCTCCACTTT.

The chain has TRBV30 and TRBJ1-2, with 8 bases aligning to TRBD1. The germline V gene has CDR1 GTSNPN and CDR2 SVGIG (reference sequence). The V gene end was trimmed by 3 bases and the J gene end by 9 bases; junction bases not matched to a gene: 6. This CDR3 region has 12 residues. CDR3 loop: CAWSIRTGSYTF. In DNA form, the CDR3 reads TGTGCCTGGAGCATCCGGACAGGGAGCTACACCTTC.

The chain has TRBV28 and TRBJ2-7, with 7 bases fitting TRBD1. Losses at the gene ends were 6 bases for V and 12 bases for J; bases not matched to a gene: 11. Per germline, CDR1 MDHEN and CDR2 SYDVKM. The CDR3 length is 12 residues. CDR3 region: CASRTVQGPRYF. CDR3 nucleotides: TGTGCCAGCAGGACTGTACAGGGGCCACGGTACTTC. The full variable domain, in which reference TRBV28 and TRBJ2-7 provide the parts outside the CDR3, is DVKVTQSSRYLVKRTGEKVFLECVQDMDHENMFWYRQDPGLGLRLIYFSYDVKMKEKGDIPEGYSVSREKKERFSLILESASTNQTSMYLCASRTVQGPRYFGPGTRLTVT.

CDR3: CASSEWTGGRSTEQFF. DNA for the CDR3: TGTGCCAGCAGTGAATGGACAGGGGGCCGGAGCACTGAGCAGTTCTTC. The V call is TRBV2, the J call TRBJ2-1; 11 nucleotides align to TRBD1. The CDR3 consists of 16 residues. Trimming removed 2 bases from V and 9 bases from J; junction bases left unmatched: 9. Per germline, CDR1 SNHLY and CDR2 FYNNEI.

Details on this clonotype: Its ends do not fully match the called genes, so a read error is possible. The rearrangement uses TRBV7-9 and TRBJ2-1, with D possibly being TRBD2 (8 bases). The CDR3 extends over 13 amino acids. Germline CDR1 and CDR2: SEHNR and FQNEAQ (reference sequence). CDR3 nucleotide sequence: TGTGCCAGCAGCGTAGCGGGACAGATTGAGCAGTTCTTC. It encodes CASSVAGQIEQFF.

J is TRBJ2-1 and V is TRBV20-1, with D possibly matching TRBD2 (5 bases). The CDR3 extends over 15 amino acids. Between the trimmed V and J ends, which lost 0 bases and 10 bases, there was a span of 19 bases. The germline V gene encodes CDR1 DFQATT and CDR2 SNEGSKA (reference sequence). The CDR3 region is CSARERAVRGVEQFF. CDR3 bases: TGCAGTGCTAGAGAGAGGGCGGTTCGGGGAGTAGAGCAGTTCTTC.